One sample yielded the 30 T cell receptor beta chains listed below, sequenced in a study of shared clonotypes between healthy human individuals. Measured with immunoSEQ multiplex PCR; TCRdb has only the in-frame clones, and not every one. Of 1.5 million to 1.9 million clones in the sample, 95% to 99% were seen once. The sequenced material came from naive CD4+ T cells sorted from blood. Subset denoted: CD45RA+ positively selected. All receptors come from a man under 40 in good health.

The rearrangement joins TRBV28 to TRBJ2-3; D is undetermined. There are 15 residues in the CDR3. Germline-derived CDR1 and CDR2 are MDHEN and SYDVKM. Between the trimmed V and J ends, which lost 4 bases and 1 base, there was a span of 12 bases. The CDR3 loop is CASSSPLAGTDTQYF. DNA for the CDR3: TGTGCCAGCAGTTCCCCTTTGGCGGGCACAGATACGCAGTATTTT.

The genes are TRBV4-2 and TRBJ1-2; the D is unclear. Germline-derived CDR1 and CDR2 are LGHNA and YNFKEQ. The V end was cut by 0 bases, the J end by 4 bases, with 15 bases between. This CDR3 has 16 residues. The CDR3 nucleotides read TGTGCCAGCAGCCAAGATTATGAAGGCCGCCTCTATGGCTACACCTTC. Its translation: CASSQDYEGRLYGYTF.

This clone appeared a single time. The chain employs TRBV7-2 and TRBJ2-3; 8 bases map to TRBD2. The CDR3 totals 17 residues. Germline CDR1 SGHTA, CDR2 FQGNSA. J gave up 3 bases and V 5 bases, and 13 bases lay outside the gene matches. For the CDR3, the DNA is TGTGCCAGCAGCCTGGGGAGCGGGAGACCGGCGACAGATACGCAGTATTTT. This gives the protein CASSLGSGRPATDTQYF.

The genes are TRBV27 and TRBJ2-4; 9 positions match TRBD2. The CDR3 sequence is 15 residues long. Germline trimming cut 6 bases from V and 0 bases from J; bases unmatched to any gene: 3. Germline assignment: CDR1 MNHEY and CDR2 SMNVEV (reference sequence). The CDR3 is CASRTSGVAKNIQYF. For the CDR3, the DNA is TGTGCCAGCAGGACTAGCGGAGTAGCCAAAAACATTCAGTACTTC.

The chain couples TRBV25-1 to TRBJ1-2; D is unclear. The CDR3 runs 12 residues. Germline lookup yields CDR1 MGHDK and CDR2 SYGVNS. V dropped 3 bases and J dropped 4 bases, with 6 bases sitting between them. DNA for the CDR3: TGTGCCAGCAGTGAGGGTATCTATGGCTACACCTTC. Translated: CASSEGIYGYTF.

V gene TRBV29-1 combines with J gene TRBJ2-3; 11 bases fit TRBD2. CDR3 length: 14 residues. V dropped 7 bases and J dropped 5; count of bases not matched to a gene: 8. CDR1 and CDR2 (germline): SQVTM, ANQGSEA. CDR3 nucleotides: TGCAGCGCCTCCCCTAGCGGGAGGAGAGATACGCAGTATTTT. Amino acid sequence: CSASPSGRRDTQYF.

Only one count was recorded for this clone. The chain links TRBV28 to TRBJ2-4; the match to TRBD1 covers 8 bases. V was clipped by 8 bases and J by 8 bases; unmatched bases: 14. From germline, CDR1 is MDHEN and CDR2 SYDVKM. The CDR3 consists of 15 residues. The CDR3 DNA sequence: TGTGCCAGCTCCCCCATCTATGGACAGGGACACATTCAGTACTTC. Protein: CASSPIYGQGHIQYF.

V usage is TRBV29-1 and J usage is TRBJ2-4; 12 nucleotides align to TRBD2. The germline CDR1 and CDR2 sequences are SQVTM and ANQGSEA. The V segment lost 5 bases and the J segment 8 bases; nucleotides outside the gene matches: 4. The CDR3 has 13 amino acids. CDR3: CSVLTSGSYIQYF. The CDR3 DNA reads as TGCAGCGTTCTGACTAGCGGGAGTTACATTCAGTACTTC.

The chain employs TRBV5-4 and TRBJ2-5; 9 bases map to TRBD2. The CDR3 is 16 residues long. Germline CDR1 reads SGHNT; CDR2 reads YYREEE (reference sequence). The V and J ends lost 2 bases and 2 bases, in that order; junction bases with no gene match: 7. CDR3 DNA: TGTGCCAGCAGCTTCCGACTAGCGGCGACGCAAGAGACCCAGTACTTC. It is translated as CASSFRLAATQETQYF.

The chain is built from TRBV7-3 and TRBJ1-2; 8 positions match TRBD1. CDR1 is SGHTA and CDR2 is FQGTGA in the germline V gene. Trimming cost V 5 bases and J 6 bases; bases outside gene matches: 2. The CDR3 sequence is 12 residues long. In nucleotides, the CDR3 is TGTGCCAGCAGCGCACAGGGGGATGGCTACACCTTC. Protein sequence: CASSAQGDGYTF.

This clone was seen only once. The chain carries TRBV18 and TRBJ1-2; TRBD1 matches at 8 bases. Germline-derived CDR1 and CDR2 are KGHSH and LQKENI. With V trimmed by 2 bases and J by 6 bases, 11 bases remained unmatched. The CDR3 spans 16 residues. CDR3 sequence (DNA): TGTGCCAGCTCACCATTCACCGGACAGGGAGTGGATGGCTACACCTTC. Translation gives CASSPFTGQGVDGYTF.

The chain recombines TRBV7-6 with TRBJ2-7, with TRBD2 as a possible D gene (6 bases). V was clipped by 1 base and J by 2 bases, with 15 bases between them. Germline values: CDR1 SGHVS, CDR2 FNYEAQ. This CDR3 has 16 residues. CDR3 nucleotides: TGTGCCAGCAGCTTAGGGGCCGGCGGGACCCCCTACGAGCAGTACTTC. Its protein is CASSLGAGGTPYEQYF.

The chain carries TRBV5-4 and TRBJ2-2; D remains unclear. The V end was cut by 0 bases, the J end by 6 bases, with 9 bases between. The CDR3 runs 14 residues. The V gene's germline CDR1 is SGHNT and CDR2 YYREEE (reference sequence). The CDR3 nucleotides are TGTGCCAGCAGCTTGGCCGTGCGACCCGGGGAGCTGTTTTTT. Its protein product is CASSLAVRPGELFF.

J is TRBJ2-7 and V is TRBV14; no clear D. Germline V gene sequence: CDR1 SGHDN, CDR2 FVKESK. The V gene lost 0 bases and the J gene lost 0 bases, with 6 bases spanning the gap. The CDR3 totals 14 residues. CDR3 sequence: CASSQDRPSYEQYF. Written as DNA, the CDR3 is TGTGCCAGCAGCCAAGATCGACCCTCCTACGAGCAGTACTTC.

The chain carries TRBV7-2 and TRBJ2-1, with 9 positions matching TRBD2. This CDR3 is built from 18 residues. The germline V gene encodes CDR1 SGHTA and CDR2 FQGNSA. J gave up 8 bases and V 4 bases, and 18 bases lay outside the gene matches. CDR3 region: CASSSQVAGVAIWDEQFF. The CDR3 coding sequence is TGTGCCAGCAGCTCCCAGGTAGCGGGAGTGGCTATTTGGGATGAGCAGTTCTTC.

The chain is built from TRBV7-3 and TRBJ2-2, with 9 positions matching TRBD1. Germline trimming cut 6 bases from V and 4 bases from J; bases unmatched to any gene: 6. The CDR3 loop spans 15 amino acids. Per germline, CDR1 SGHTA and CDR2 FQGTGA. In nucleotides, the CDR3 is TGTGCCAGCAGTAAACAGGGGGCGGGCACCGGGGAGCTGTTTTTT. It is translated as CASSKQGAGTGELFF.

The CDR3 sequence: CASTQGVRTQYF. CDR3 DNA sequence: TGTGCCAGCACTCAGGGGGTCCGCACCCAGTACTTC. V is TRBV6-6 and J is TRBJ2-5; 7 bases map to TRBD1. The CDR3 runs to 12 residues. V dropped 7 bases and J dropped 8; count of bases not matched to a gene: 7. Germline V lookup: CDR1 MNHNY, CDR2 SVGAGI (reference sequence).

This chain connects TRBV29-1 to TRBJ2-5; 12 bases align to TRBD1. Per the germline V gene, CDR1 is SQVTM and CDR2 is ANQGSEA. This CDR3 region has 15 residues. V shed 4 bases and J 2 bases; nucleotides not matched to a gene: 5. Here the CDR3 DNA reads TGCAGCGTTGGTTGGGGACAGGGGGCGCAAGAGACCCAGTACTTC. This sequence encodes CSVGWGQGAQETQYF.

The J gene is TRBJ2-3, the V gene TRBV4-1; TRBD2 agrees at 10 bases. After removal of 0 bases from V and 1 base from J, the junction contained 1 base not matched to a gene. The germline gives CDR1 MGHRA, CDR2 YSYEKL. The CDR3 is 16 residues long. CDR3 coding DNA: TGCGCCAGCAGCCAAGAAGGACTAGCGGGCACAGATACGCAGTATTTT. Translated, it gives CASSQEGLAGTDTQYF.

About this clone: Other DNA sequences in the sample encode the same CDR3. The V gene is TRBV19, the J gene TRBJ2-1; D ambiguous. V shed 3 bases and J shed 6 bases, with 6 bases lying between them. Per germline, CDR1 LNHDA and CDR2 SQIVND (reference sequence). The length of the CDR3 is 12 residues. The CDR3 sequence is CASSIRVNEQFF. The CDR3 nucleotides read TGTGCCAGTAGTATTCGGGTCAATGAGCAGTTCTTC. Full variable domain (rest looked up from reference TRBV19 and TRBJ2-1): DGGITQSPKYLFRKEGQNVTLSCEQNLNHDAMYWYRQDPGQGLRLIYYSQIVNDFQKGDIAEGYSVSREKKESFPLTVTSAQKNPTAFYLCASSIRVNEQFFGPGTRLTVL.

J is TRBJ2-1 and V is TRBV10-1; no definite D call. The CDR3 contains 15 residues. Trimming cost V 2 bases and J 9 bases, with 17 bases left between them. Per germline, CDR1 WNHNN and CDR2 SYGVQD (reference sequence). This chain's CDR3 is CASSELIGDNSEQFF. The DNA of the CDR3 is TGCGCCAGCAGTGAGCTTATCGGCGACAACTCTGAGCAGTTCTTC.

This clone appeared once. The rearrangement joins TRBV27 to TRBJ2-7; weak D call: TRBD1 (5 bases). V was trimmed by 2 bases and J by 3 bases, leaving 11 bases between them. This CDR3 spans 14 amino acids. Looked up from germline, CDR1 is MNHEY and CDR2 is SMNVEV (reference sequence). CDR3 sequence: CASSLREGDYEQYF. The CDR3 coding sequence is TGTGCCAGCAGTTTACGAGAAGGGGACTACGAGCAGTACTTC.

The chain uses TRBV5-1 and TRBJ2-1; maybe TRBD2 (6 bases). Looked up from germline, CDR1 is SGHRS and CDR2 is YFSETQ. The CDR3 runs to 13 residues. V was pared by 1 base and J by 9 bases, with 11 bases between. In DNA, the CDR3 is TGCGCCAGCAGCTTGCCCCTTAGCGGTGAGCAGTTCTTC. Its protein product is CASSLPLSGEQFF. The entire variable domain, with the rest obtained from reference TRBV5-1 and TRBJ2-1, is as follows: KAGVTQTPRYLIKTRGQQVTLSCSPISGHRSVSWYQQTPGQGLQFLFEYFSETQRNKGNFPGRFSGRQFSNSRSEMNVSTLELGDSALYLCASSLPLSGEQFFGPGTRLTVL.

The J gene is TRBJ2-5, the V gene TRBV7-2, with D perhaps assigned TRBD1 or TRBD2 (5 bases each). The CDR3 totals 14 residues. Deletions cut 6 bases from V and 2 bases from J, with 13 bases between. The germline gives CDR1 SGHTA, CDR2 FQGNSA. CDR3 nucleotides: TGTGCCAGCAGTCCCAGGGCGGGTCAAGAGACCCAGTACTTC. Translating it yields CASSPRAGQETQYF.

In its sample, this clone was seen once. Other DNA sequences in this sample translate to the same CDR3. The rearrangement uses TRBV18 and TRBJ2-1; 8 positions match TRBD1. Germline-derived CDR1 and CDR2 are KGHSH and LQKENI. The CDR3 contains 15 residues. The V and J ends lost 3 bases and 3 bases, in that order; junction bases with no gene match: 4. The CDR3, as DNA: TGTGCCAGCTCACCTCCCGGACAGGGCTACAATGAGCAGTTCTTC. Translation: CASSPPGQGYNEQFF.

This clone appeared a single time. The chain joins TRBV18 to TRBJ1-5, with 7 bases identical to TRBD1. CDR1 is KGHSH and CDR2 is LQKENI in the germline V gene. There are 15 residues in the CDR3. The V gene end was trimmed by 6 bases and the J gene end by 3 bases; junction bases not matched to a gene: 8. CDR3 protein: CASSPTGMDNQPQHF. The CDR3, as DNA: TGTGCCAGCTCCCCGACAGGGATGGACAATCAGCCCCAGCATTTT. Filled out from reference TRBV18 and TRBJ1-5, the complete variable domain reads NAGVMQNPRHLVRRRGQEARLRCSPMKGHSHVYWYRQLPEEGLKFMVYLQKENIIDESGMPKERFSAEFPKEGPSILRIQQVVRGDSAAYFCASSPTGMDNQPQHFGDGTRLSIL.

V gene TRBV7-2 combines with J gene TRBJ2-7, with TRBD2 as a possible D gene (6 bases). Trimming pared 0 bases from V and 5 bases from J, leaving 11 bases between. Germline lookup yields CDR1 SGHTA and CDR2 FQGNSA. The CDR3 length is 14 residues. CDR3 nucleotides: TGTGCCAGCAGCTTAGCTGCGGGAAACAACGAGCAGTACTTC. Translation gives CASSLAAGNNEQYF.

This chain links TRBV5-1 with TRBJ2-3, with TRBD1 matching 10 bases. The trim removed 2 bases at V and 2 bases at J, leaving 5 bases unmatched. Germline assignment: CDR1 SGHRS and CDR2 YFSETQ. The CDR3 loop spans 16 amino acids. The CDR3: CASSFDRGRFTDTQYF. CDR3 coding DNA: TGCGCCAGCAGCTTCGACAGGGGGCGATTCACAGATACGCAGTATTTT.

The chain uses TRBV19 and TRBJ1-1; D unclear. This CDR3 is built from 15 residues. Germline V gene sequence: CDR1 LNHDA, CDR2 SQIVND (reference sequence). V lost 2 bases and J lost 0, with 10 bases in between. The CDR3 bases are TGTGCCAGTAGTATATCGGTAGGGCTGAACACTGAAGCTTTCTTT. It is translated as CASSISVGLNTEAFF.

The J gene is TRBJ2-7, the V gene TRBV19; TRBD2 matches at 7 bases. The CDR3 contains 14 residues. The V gene end was trimmed by 1 base and the J gene end by 4 bases; junction bases not matched to a gene: 4. The germline V gene has CDR1 LNHDA and CDR2 SQIVND (reference sequence). CDR3 nucleotides: TGTGCCAGTAGTATAGGCGGGAGTGCGTACGAGCAGTACTTC. It yields the protein CASSIGGSAYEQYF. Using reference TRBV19 and TRBJ2-7 for the parts outside the CDR3, the full variable domain is DGGITQSPKYLFRKEGQNVTLSCEQNLNHDAMYWYRQDPGQGLRLIYYSQIVNDFQKGDIAEGYSVSREKKESFPLTVTSAQKNPTAFYLCASSIGGSAYEQYFGPGTRLTVT.